This record looks at one T cell receptor (beta chain) sequence and its context. Its cognate antigen is unknown. The CDR3 has 12 residues. Trimming left V 3 bases short and J 6 bases short, with 9 bases between. Germline assignment: CDR1 LNHDA and CDR2 SQIVND (reference sequence). The data originate from a study of T cell responses to AZD1222 COVID-19 vaccine. Broader study findings: Researchers took repertoire samples only after the peak T cell response had come. Donors were largely white British and mainly female; clonal diversity was possibly underestimated. Only 5 or 6 people who got AZD1222 tested seropositive at baseline. Close to half of all spike-specific TCRs reportedly target regions of the variants that are unmutated.

Profiled with immunoSEQ multiplex PCR; TCRdb holds only in-frame clones, not every one. The data hold 96,000 or so clones, with under 90% observed a single time. This chain connects TRBV19 to TRBJ2-7; D tentatively reads TRBD1 or TRBD2 (5 bases each). The receptor was derived from an adult in good health. Sample: peripheral blood, taken on day 0 of AZD1222 vaccination. DNA of the CDR3: TGTGCCAGTAGTATTGTAGGGACCGAGCAGTACTTC. Translation: CASSIVGTEQYF.